This TCR beta chain stems from a study of Graves' ophthalmopathy and Graves' hyperthyroidism. Amplified TCR beta CDR3 regions were obtained using RNA transcripts as template. The first round was an RT-PCR with HTBI primers, and the second round was a multiplex PCR. MiXCR, applied by TCRdb to the multiplex PCR reads, yields one record per CDR3 protein. Here the sample spans 240,000 or so distinct CDR3 sequences, around 42% being singletons. Concerning this clonotype: Its antigen is not identified.

Trimming took 8 bases from V and 4 from J; bases not matched to a gene: 7. This CDR3 has 14 residues. Whole-study results and caveats: Most expanded thyroid clonotypes above 0.001 frequency also appeared in blood.

Sequenced input: peripheral blood. The rearrangement joins TRBV12-3 or TRBV12-4 to TRBJ2-5; 10 nucleotides match TRBD2. The TCR comes from an adult man with Graves' ophthalmopathy. The CDR3, as DNA: TGTGCCAGCGGAGCGGGGGGGCTCTCAGAGACCCAGTACTTC. The encoded protein is CASGAGGLSETQYF.